A single T cell receptor (beta chain) is shown here with its context. Only in-frame clones appear in the TCRdb table, and some are missing; sequencing was by immunoSEQ multiplex PCR. The sample holds 150,000 to 200,000 clones, approximately 91% seen once. The record originates from a study of blood T cell repertoires in COVID-19. For the study at large: Researchers got acute and convalescent COVID-19 samples from the United States, Italy and Spain. Sources were T cells, B-cell-depleted T cells, or PBMCs; the material itself was cDNA or gDNA.

CDR1 and CDR2 from the germline V gene are MNHEY and SMNVEV (reference sequence). There are 13 residues in the CDR3. V was trimmed by 5 bases and J by 2 bases, leaving 10 bases between them. Across 24 US areas, participants ranged in age from about 18 to 100 years. Sequencing was done on a sample of PBMCs or T cells enriched from blood (not recorded which). The chain is built from TRBV27 and TRBJ2-7; weak D call: TRBD1 (5 bases). The TCR was taken from a woman under 30 who had recovered from COVID-19. The CDR3 DNA reads as TGTGCCAGCAGTCCTTACAGGACCTACGAGCAGTACTTC. It yields the protein CASSPYRTYEQYF.